Listed below are T cell receptor beta chains from one sample, sequenced in a study of T cell changes during pregnancy in multiple sclerosis. Profiling relied on immunoSEQ multiplex PCR, and the TCRdb table lists in-frame clones only, not all of them. The data show 40,000 or so clones, 89% seen once. The sequences come from CD4+ T cells from peripheral blood mononuclear cells, collected in the first trimester of pregnancy. The source is a female donor with multiple sclerosis, enrolled in a pregnancy study. Each CDR3 is given with its conserved first and last residue. D genes are given only for firm matches. Clone size, where shown, is once, few, many, or a class for clones that have expanded.

d_call: -; clone_size: -; v_call: TRBV5-1; j_call: TRBJ2-3; cdr3_nt: TGCGCCAGCAGCGTTGACAGGATTCACACAGATACGCAGTATTTT; cdr3_aa: CASSVDRIHTDTQYF
d_call: -; clone_size: -; v_call: TRBV18; j_call: TRBJ2-4; cdr3_nt: TGTGCCAGCTCACCAACACCCAGGAACATTCAGTACTTC; cdr3_aa: CASSPTPRNIQYF
d_call: TRBD2; clone_size: -; v_call: TRBV6-5; j_call: TRBJ2-1; cdr3_nt: TGTGCCAGCAGTTACTCGGGCGGGAGGCGCCATGAGCAGTTCTTC; cdr3_aa: CASSYSGGRRHEQFF
d_call: TRBD2; clone_size: -; v_call: TRBV7-2; j_call: TRBJ2-1; cdr3_nt: TGTGCCAGCAAGCCTTGGACTAGCTCCCTTGAGCAGTTCTTC; cdr3_aa: CASKPWTSSLEQFF
d_call: TRBD1; clone_size: -; v_call: TRBV4-1; j_call: TRBJ1-3; cdr3_nt: TGCGCCAGCAGCCAAGGGGACAGCTCTGGAAACACCATATATTTT; cdr3_aa: CASSQGDSSGNTIYF
d_call: -; clone_size: -; v_call: TRBV27; j_call: TRBJ2-3; cdr3_nt: TGTGCCAGCAGTTTAGGAGCGGGCACAGATACGCAGTATTTT; cdr3_aa: CASSLGAGTDTQYF
d_call: -; clone_size: -; v_call: TRBV7-2; j_call: TRBJ2-1; cdr3_nt: TGTGCCAGCAGCTTAGTCCGGGAGAGCAATGAGCAGTTCTTC; cdr3_aa: CASSLVRESNEQFF
d_call: -; clone_size: -; v_call: TRBV4-1; j_call: TRBJ2-5; cdr3_nt: TGCGCCAGCAGCCCCGGACAGCTACAAGAGACCCAGTACTTC; cdr3_aa: CASSPGQLQETQYF
d_call: -; clone_size: -; v_call: TRBV6-1; j_call: TRBJ2-2; cdr3_nt: TGTGCCAGCAGGGGACACCTCACCGGGGAGCTGTTTTTT; cdr3_aa: CASRGHLTGELFF
d_call: TRBD2; clone_size: -; v_call: TRBV9; j_call: TRBJ2-7; cdr3_nt: TGTGCCAGCAGCCCGACTAGCGGGATGAGTGACGAGCAGTACTTC; cdr3_aa: CASSPTSGMSDEQYF
d_call: -; clone_size: -; v_call: TRBV28; j_call: TRBJ1-2; cdr3_nt: TGTGCCAGCAGTTTGGCAGGGCTTGGCTACACCTTC; cdr3_aa: CASSLAGLGYTF
d_call: TRBD1; clone_size: -; v_call: TRBV9; j_call: TRBJ1-1; cdr3_nt: TGTGCCAGCAGCGCTCGGACAGGCGATGAAGCTTTCTTT; cdr3_aa: CASSARTGDEAFF
d_call: TRBD2; clone_size: -; v_call: TRBV7-3; j_call: TRBJ2-2; cdr3_nt: TGTGCCAGCAGCTCGACTAGCGGGATTTTGGGAACCGGGGAGCTGTTTTTT; cdr3_aa: CASSSTSGILGTGELFF
d_call: -; clone_size: -; v_call: TRBV5-1; j_call: TRBJ2-7; cdr3_nt: TGCGCCAGCAGCCCGGGACTTCTCTACGAGCAGTACTTC; cdr3_aa: CASSPGLLYEQYF
d_call: TRBD1; clone_size: -; v_call: TRBV7-2; j_call: TRBJ1-2; cdr3_nt: TGTGCCAGCAGCCATGGACAGGGGGGGAACTATGGCTACACCTTC; cdr3_aa: CASSHGQGGNYGYTF
d_call: -; clone_size: once; v_call: TRBV5-1; j_call: TRBJ1-2; cdr3_nt: TGCGCCAGCAGCTCGGGTCGGGAGCGCTATGGCTACACCTTC; cdr3_aa: CASSSGRERYGYTF
d_call: TRBD1; clone_size: once; v_call: TRBV25-1; j_call: TRBJ1-2; cdr3_nt: TGTGCCAGCAGTGAATTCGACAGGGACTATGGCTACACCTTC; cdr3_aa: CASSEFDRDYGYTF
d_call: -; clone_size: once; v_call: TRBV7-8; j_call: TRBJ2-7; cdr3_nt: TGTGCCAGCAGCTTAGAACCGGCGGGAAGGAACTCCTACGAGCAGTACTTC; cdr3_aa: CASSLEPAGRNSYEQYF